This T cell receptor beta chain derives from a study of siplizumab effects on memory and regulatory T cells. Assay: immunoSEQ multiplex PCR; the TCRdb copy retains only in-frame clones and omits some. The sample contains around 99,000 clones, just over 90% of which appear only once. The CDR3 length is 15 residues. Germline V lookup: CDR1 SGHNT, CDR2 YYREEE (reference sequence). The V gene lost 0 bases and the J gene lost 4 bases, with 11 bases spanning the gap. The TCR sequence derives from a human donor in good health. The J gene is TRBJ1-5, the V gene TRBV5-4; maybe TRBD1 (5 bases). Sequencing was carried out using Tregs sorted from blood. DNA of the CDR3: TGTGCCAGCAGCTTGGGGGGGTCGGGAAATCAGCCCCAGCATTTT. Translated, it gives CASSLGGSGNQPQHF. Full variable domain (rest looked up from reference TRBV5-4 and TRBJ1-5): ETGVTQSPTHLIKTRGQQVTLRCSSQSGHNTVSWYQQALGQGPQFIFQYYREEENGRGNFPPRFSGLQFPNYSSELNVNALELDDSALYLCASSLGGSGNQPQHFGDGTRLSIL.